Listed below are T cell receptor beta chains from one sample, sequenced in a study of T cell responses to AZD1222 COVID-19 vaccine. The assay was immunoSEQ multiplex PCR, and TCRdb's table has in-frame clones only and misses some. Altogether about 96,000 clones are present, roughly 90% being singletons, with the ten largest covering about 26%. The sample was peripheral blood, taken on day 0 of AZD1222 vaccination. The receptors come from an adult in good health. Each CDR3 is given with its conserved first and last residue. Fields, in order: CDR3 DNA, CDR3 protein, D gene, clone size, V gene, J gene. A D gene is named only where the DNA matches it firmly. The size entry is marked missing in some rows and otherwise reads once, few, many or a size class.

cdr3_nt: TGTGCCAGCAGCAGGACTAGCACTCAGGAGACCCAGTACTTC; cdr3_aa: CASSRTSTQETQYF; d_call: TRBD2; clone_size: .; v_call: TRBV5-5; j_call: TRBJ2-5
cdr3_nt: TGTGCCACCAGCAGACCGGGACAGGGGGCAGTCAATGAGCAGTTCTTC; cdr3_aa: CATSRPGQGAVNEQFF; d_call: TRBD1; clone_size: .; v_call: TRBV15; j_call: TRBJ2-1
cdr3_nt: TGTGCCAGTAGCCACGTCGACAGGGGACGGACTGAAGCTTTCTTT; cdr3_aa: CASSHVDRGRTEAFF; d_call: TRBD1; clone_size: once; v_call: TRBV19; j_call: TRBJ1-1
cdr3_nt: TGTGCCAGCCCCCGGACCATGCAAAAATCCTACAATGAGCAGTTCTTC; cdr3_aa: CASPRTMQKSYNEQFF; d_call: .; clone_size: .; v_call: TRBV28; j_call: TRBJ2-1
cdr3_nt: TGTGCCAGCAGTGAAGGTGCGGGTAGCGGGGGGAGCACAGATACGCAGTATTTT; cdr3_aa: CASSEGAGSGGSTDTQYF; d_call: TRBD2; clone_size: .; v_call: TRBV6-1; j_call: TRBJ2-3
cdr3_nt: TGTGCCAGCAGCTTAGCGAGAGGGGAGCTGTTTTTT; cdr3_aa: CASSLARGELFF; d_call: .; clone_size: once; v_call: TRBV7-9; j_call: TRBJ2-2
cdr3_nt: TGTGCCAGCACCCGCTCCTACAATGAGCAGTTCTTC; cdr3_aa: CASTRSYNEQFF; d_call: .; clone_size: once; v_call: TRBV7-9; j_call: TRBJ2-1
cdr3_nt: TGTGCCAGCAGTGATAGGACAGGGGCCACTGAAGCTTTCTTT; cdr3_aa: CASSDRTGATEAFF; d_call: TRBD1; clone_size: .; v_call: TRBV25-1; j_call: TRBJ1-1
cdr3_nt: TGTGCCAGCAGCAAATCACGCAAGGGGGCCTACGAGCAGTACTTC; cdr3_aa: CASSKSRKGAYEQYF; d_call: .; clone_size: few; v_call: TRBV21-1; j_call: TRBJ2-7
cdr3_nt: TGTGCCAGCATGGTTGCTCGAGGGGGGGCCCAGCATTTT; cdr3_aa: CASMVARGGAQHF; d_call: .; clone_size: .; v_call: TRBV27; j_call: TRBJ1-5
cdr3_nt: TGTGCCAGCAGCTTAAGGGGGCCAACGGATCAGCCCCAGCATTTT; cdr3_aa: CASSLRGPTDQPQHF; d_call: TRBD1; clone_size: .; v_call: TRBV28; j_call: TRBJ1-5
cdr3_nt: TGTGCCAGCAGCCCCCGACCGATGCTGAACACCGGGGAGCTGTTTTTT; cdr3_aa: CASSPRPMLNTGELFF; d_call: .; clone_size: few; v_call: TRBV7-2; j_call: TRBJ2-2
cdr3_nt: TGCGCCAGCAGCTTGGTAGGGCAGAGTTTTGGGAGTGAAGCTTTCTTT; cdr3_aa: CASSLVGQSFGSEAFF; d_call: .; clone_size: .; v_call: TRBV5-1; j_call: TRBJ1-1
cdr3_nt: TGTGCCAGCAGCAGGACAGGGTACGGAGAGCAGTACTTC; cdr3_aa: CASSRTGYGEQYF; d_call: TRBD1; clone_size: few; v_call: TRBV6-5; j_call: TRBJ2-7
cdr3_nt: TGCAGTGCTAGTCCGCTAGCGAACACCGGGGAGCTGTTTTTT; cdr3_aa: CSASPLANTGELFF; d_call: .; clone_size: .; v_call: TRBV20-1; j_call: TRBJ2-2
cdr3_nt: TGTGCCAGCAGCCCCGACGGGTATAGCAATCAGCCCCAGCATTTT; cdr3_aa: CASSPDGYSNQPQHF; d_call: .; clone_size: few; v_call: TRBV6-2/TRBV6-3; j_call: TRBJ1-5
cdr3_nt: TGTGCCAGCAGCTTAGCTTCTAGCGGGACCCCGGGGGAGCAGTACTTC; cdr3_aa: CASSLASSGTPGEQYF; d_call: TRBD2; clone_size: .; v_call: TRBV13; j_call: TRBJ2-7
cdr3_nt: TGTGCCAGCAGCCTCGACCTCCGGTCACTGGAGCAGTACTTC; cdr3_aa: CASSLDLRSLEQYF; d_call: .; clone_size: many; v_call: TRBV3-1/TRBV3-2; j_call: TRBJ2-7
cdr3_nt: TGTGCCAGCAGTTTACGAGGGGACTATGGCTACACCTTC; cdr3_aa: CASSLRGDYGYTF; d_call: .; clone_size: .; v_call: TRBV28; j_call: TRBJ1-2
cdr3_nt: TGTGCCAGCAGCCCCGGTGGCAGCGTGGTTAAGCCCCAGCATTTT; cdr3_aa: CASSPGGSVVKPQHF; d_call: .; clone_size: .; v_call: TRBV7-2; j_call: TRBJ1-5